These 10 T cell receptor beta chains share one sample of origin, sequenced in a study of T cell responses to AZD1222 COVID-19 vaccine. Clones were sequenced by immunoSEQ multiplex PCR, and TCRdb holds only the in-frame ones, with some missing. The sample has over 110,000 clones; roughly 92% are singletons. The starting material was peripheral blood, obtained 28 days after the second AZD1222 dose. The receptors stem from an adult who received the AZD1222 COVID-19 vaccine.

The chain recombines TRBV21-1 with TRBJ2-2. TRBV21-1 is a pseudogene. The CDR3 is 12 residues long. CDR3 sequence: CASLQQSGELFF. Here the CDR3 DNA reads TGTGCCAGCCTTCAGCAGTCCGGGGAGCTGTTTTTT.

V gene TRBV2 combines with J gene TRBJ1-2, with D perhaps TRBD1 (5 bases). The CDR3 has 15 amino acids. The germline V gene encodes CDR1 SNHLY and CDR2 FYNNEI. Deletions cut 6 bases from V and 7 bases from J, with 21 bases between. For the CDR3, the DNA is TGTGCCAGCAGAGAAATGGACCTCCCCAGGGTTGGCTACACCTTC. This codes for CASREMDLPRVGYTF.

CDR3 in amino acids: CASSLSASSYNSPLHF. The CDR3 DNA sequence: TGTGCCAGCAGCTTGTCGGCGAGCTCCTATAATTCACCCCTCCACTTT. This chain links TRBV7-6 with TRBJ1-6; D remains ambiguous. The germline V gene has CDR1 SGHVS and CDR2 FNYEAQ. This CDR3 contains 16 residues. V was trimmed by 3 bases and J by 0 bases, leaving 9 bases between them.

The chain uses TRBV12-3 or TRBV12-4 and TRBJ1-5; no clear D. The CDR3 loop spans 12 amino acids. The germline V and J ends were trimmed by 2 bases and 6 bases, with 5 bases remaining between them. The CDR3 reads CASSLSGQPQHF. DNA for the CDR3: TGTGCCAGCAGTTTATCGGGTCAGCCCCAGCATTTT.

The chain recombines TRBV5-8 with TRBJ2-3; 9 bases fit TRBD1. Losses at the gene ends were 2 bases for V and 5 bases for J; bases not matched to a gene: 3. This CDR3 is 14 amino acids long. In germline, CDR1 is SGHTS, CDR2 YDEGEE. The CDR3 DNA reads TGTGCCAGCAGCTTCCCGACAGGGGGAGATACGCAGTATTTT. Its translation: CASSFPTGGDTQYF.

This clone was counted once. The chain is built from TRBV25-1 and TRBJ2-7, with 7 bases that match TRBD1. Germline lookup yields CDR1 MGHDK and CDR2 SYGVNS. V was pared by 6 bases and J by 3 bases, with 8 bases of the junction left unmatched. CDR3 length: 14 amino acids. CDR3 amino acids: CASSLGDSYYEQYF. The CDR3, as DNA: TGTGCCAGCAGCTTGGGGGACAGTTACTACGAGCAGTACTTC.

The table lists this clone with a few counts. The CDR3 spells CSVEHGGSYGYTF. The CDR3 DNA is TGCAGCGTTGAACATGGGGGCAGCTATGGCTACACCTTC. The J gene is TRBJ1-2, the V gene TRBV29-1, with D perhaps TRBD1 (6 bases). Trimming left V 2 bases short and J 4 bases short, with 11 bases between. Germline CDR1 is SQVTM and CDR2 is ANQGSEA. This CDR3 is built from 13 residues.

The chain is built from TRBV7-8 and TRBJ1-1; 7 nucleotides match TRBD1. Germline CDR1 reads SGHVS; CDR2 reads FQNEAQ. The CDR3 covers 17 residues. With 7 bases clipped from V and 2 bases from J, the junction kept 16 bases outside the gene matches. The CDR3 sequence is CASTPRLGRGTNTEAFF. DNA of the CDR3: TGTGCCAGCACCCCCCGCTTAGGCAGGGGGACAAACACTGAAGCTTTCTTT.

The gene calls are TRBV6-7 and TRBJ1-3; D is perhaps TRBD1 (6 bases). TRBV6-7 is an open reading frame, and its role is uncertain. This CDR3 comprises 16 residues. Trimming removed 0 bases at V and 7 bases at J, with 16 bases between. CDR3 sequence (DNA): TGTGCCAGCAGTTACTCGATGGGGGGGCGAGGGAACACCATATATTTT. It translates to CASSYSMGGRGNTIYF.

The V gene is TRBV12-5, the J gene TRBJ2-1; no reliable D call. The CDR3 runs to 13 residues. Trimming shortened V by 8 bases and J by 0 bases, and 8 bases separated the two germline ends. Germline V gene lookup returns CDR1 LGHNT and CDR2 FRNRAP. CDR3 bases: TGTGCTAGTTCGGAGAGCTCCTACAATGAGCAGTTCTTC. Protein product: CASSESSYNEQFF.